This TCR beta chain was recorded in a study of human T cells and chemical hapten exposure. Study overall: Across its roughly 22 weeks, the study gave patients weekly diphenylcyclopropenone doses to the scalp. Per-sample TCR yields varied mainly from small pooled library volume differences. Study-wide results and caveats: Sensitizing with DPC caused no change in TCRs above 1 in 1000 frequency.

TCRdb re-called the RACE reads through MiXCR, storing one row per CDR3 protein. There are about 52,000 distinct CDR3 sequences in the sample; 9.9% occur only once, and about 15% lies in the top ten. Germline CDR1 reads GTSNPN; CDR2 reads SVGIG (reference sequence). CDR3 length equals 14 residues. The ends were cut back, 1 base at V and 5 bases at J, with 12 bases in the middle. As for time point: patch test 3, about 24 weeks after DPC sensitization. Treatment indicated: therapeutic diphenylcyclopropenone sensitization with weekly scalp DPC. Blood was drawn before each patch test was applied. This clonotype was counted many times. Its antigen is not known.

V usage is TRBV30 and J usage is TRBJ1-5, with D perhaps TRBD1 (5 bases). The specimen comprised whole blood, sampled in connection with sensitization to the hapten diphenylcyclopropenone (DPC). This clonotype originated in a woman aged 35 to 49 with alopecia areata. Some clones in this sample may be carry-over from other donors' samples. CDR3 amino acids: CAWSAGFGDQPQHF. The CDR3 nucleotides are TGTGCCTGGAGTGCAGGGTTTGGGGATCAGCCCCAGCATTTT.